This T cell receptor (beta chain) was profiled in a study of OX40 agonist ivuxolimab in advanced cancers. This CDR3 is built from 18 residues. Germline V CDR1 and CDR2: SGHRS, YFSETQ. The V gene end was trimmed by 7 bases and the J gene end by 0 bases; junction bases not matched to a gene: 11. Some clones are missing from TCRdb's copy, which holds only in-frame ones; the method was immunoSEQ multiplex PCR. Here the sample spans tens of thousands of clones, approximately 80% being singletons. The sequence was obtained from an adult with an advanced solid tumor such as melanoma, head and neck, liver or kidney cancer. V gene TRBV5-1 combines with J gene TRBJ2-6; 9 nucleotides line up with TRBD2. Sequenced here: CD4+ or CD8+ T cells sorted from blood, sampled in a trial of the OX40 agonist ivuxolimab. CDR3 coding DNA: TGCGCCAGCGGGCCCTTAGCGGGGGAGATCTCTGGGGCCAACGTCCTGACTTTC. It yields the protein CASGPLAGEISGANVLTF.